A selection of T cell receptor beta chains follows, all from one sample in a study of T cells of healthy individuals. From the 5' RACE reads, TCRdb called clonotypes with MiXCR, one entry per CDR3 protein. The profile covers approximately 100,000 distinct CDR3 sequences, with around 17% appearing a single time and roughly 6.2% taken by the ten largest. These TCRs come from a human donor in good health. CDR3s include the opening cysteine and the closing phenylalanine or tryptophan. The D gene is left open where the match is weak. Size tells how often a clone was seen (once, few, many) or the class of an expanded clone, and some rows leave it out.

CDR3 length	clone size	D gene	V gene	J gene	CDR3 DNA	CDR3 protein
15	many	TRBD2	TRBV10-2	TRBJ2-5	TGCGCCAGCCGCGGACTAGCGGGAGAATACGAGACCCAGTACTTC	CASRGLAGEYETQYF
15	NA	TRBD2	TRBV7-3	TRBJ2-5	TGTGCCAGCAGCTCAATAGCGGGAGGGGGGGAGACCCAGTACTTC	CASSSIAGGGETQYF
14	many	NA	TRBV7-8	TRBJ2-5	TGTGCCAGCAGACAAAACGCCGGTCAAGAGACCCAGTACTTC	CASRQNAGQETQYF
14	few	NA	TRBV28	TRBJ2-3	TGTGCCAGCAGGTTAGGCGGCGGCACAGATACGCAGTATTTT	CASRLGGGTDTQYF
15	many	NA	TRBV5-1	TRBJ2-7	TGCGCCAGCAGCCGTGCTGTGGGAGGAGCCCACGAGCAGTACTTC	CASSRAVGGAHEQYF
14	few	NA	TRBV28	TRBJ2-7	TGTGCCAGCGACGGCGGGGGCTCCTCCTACGAGCAGTACTTC	CASDGGGSSYEQYF
13	few	TRBD1	TRBV7-8	TRBJ1-2	TGTGCCAGCAGCTTAGGGACAGGGACAGGCTACACCTTC	CASSLGTGTGYTF
15	many	NA	TRBV4-1	TRBJ1-2	TGCGCCAGCAGCCAAGAACAGAACGCCCGAAATGGCTACACCTTC	CASSQEQNARNGYTF
16	NA	NA	TRBV6-1	TRBJ2-1	TGTGCCAGCAGTGAAGATGCGGGCGGGCCCTACAATGAGCAGTTCTTC	CASSEDAGGPYNEQFF
14	many	TRBD1	TRBV5-6	TRBJ2-3	TGTGCCAGCAGCTTCGGGACAGGCACAGATACGCAGTATTTT	CASSFGTGTDTQYF
16	few	NA	TRBV20-1	TRBJ2-1	TGCAGTGCTAGGGAGACAGGAACACATCTTTACAATGAGCAGTTCTTC	CSARETGTHLYNEQFF
16	NA	TRBD1	TRBV28	TRBJ1-2	TGTGCCAGCAGTCGGCTCCGGGACAGGGGCCCCTATGGCTACACCTTC	CASSRLRDRGPYGYTF
14	many	TRBD1	TRBV6-1	TRBJ2-7	TGTGCCAGCAGGAGGGACAGGGGGGCCTACGAGCAGTACTTC	CASRRDRGAYEQYF
11	few	NA	TRBV7-2	TRBJ1-1	TGTGCCAGCAGCGCCAGGGAGATAGCTTTCTTT	CASSAREIAFF
15	few	NA	TRBV28	TRBJ2-4	TGTGCCAGCAGTTTAGCGAGGCCGGGGCCGGGGATGAAGTACTTC	CASSLARPGPGMKYF
13	many	NA	TRBV28	TRBJ1-1	TGTGCCAGCTCGGGACCTCCGGGCACTGAAGCTTTCTTT	CASSGPPGTEAFF
15	NA	TRBD1	TRBV5-6	TRBJ2-2	TGTGCCAGCAGCCGTGGGACAGGGGTAGCCGGGGAGCTGTTTTTT	CASSRGTGVAGELFF
13	NA	NA	TRBV6-1	TRBJ1-2	TGTGCCAGCCTGGGGACGCCCGGGTATGGCTACACCTTC	CASLGTPGYGYTF
16	many	NA	TRBV4-3	TRBJ1-3	TGCGCCAGCAGCCAAGATGGGGGACACTCTGGAAACACCATATATTTT	CASSQDGGHSGNTIYF
15	NA	NA	TRBV9	TRBJ1-2	TGTGCCAGCAGCGTGGCTCCAACTGGGAACTATGGCTACACCTTC	CASSVAPTGNYGYTF
12	NA	NA	TRBV6-2/TRBV6-3	TRBJ2-1	TGTGCCAGCAGTTCAGGGTGGGTCATACAGTTCTTC	CASSSGWVIQFF
17	few	NA	TRBV7-9	TRBJ1-3	TGTGCCAGCAGCTATACCGGGGCGATCAACTCTGGAAACACCATATATTTT	CASSYTGAINSGNTIYF
15	few	NA	TRBV9	TRBJ2-1	TGTGCCAGCAGCGTAGTGGGTAGCCGAGGTAATGAGCAGTTCTTC	CASSVVGSRGNEQFF
15	many	TRBD1	TRBV19	TRBJ2-1	TGTGCCAGTCGCAGGAGACAGGGGTGGGTCAATGAGCAGTTCTTC	CASRRRQGWVNEQFF
15	NA	TRBD2	TRBV6-5	TRBJ2-1	TGTGCCAGCAGTTACACTAGCGGTTCTTACAATGAGCAGTTCTTC	CASSYTSGSYNEQFF
15	NA	TRBD1	TRBV20-1	TRBJ1-1	TGCAGTGCTAGGGGACAGGGGGCTTGGAACACTGAAGCTTTCTTT	CSARGQGAWNTEAFF
12	many	NA	TRBV29-1	TRBJ1-2	TGCAGCGGTCGCGAGGGGTCCGATGGCTACACCTTC	CSGREGSDGYTF
14	many	NA	TRBV7-2	TRBJ2-5	TGTGCCAGCAGCTTACAGGGGTACCAAGAGACCCAGTACTTC	CASSLQGYQETQYF
12	NA	NA	TRBV7-9	TRBJ1-4	TGTGCCAGCAGCTTAGTAATGGGGAAACTGTTTTTT	CASSLVMGKLFF
15	few	NA	TRBV20-1	TRBJ2-5	TGCAGTGCTACGAGGACCGGGCGATCGGGAGAGACCCAGTACTTC	CSATRTGRSGETQYF
14	NA	NA	TRBV28	TRBJ1-2	TGTGCCAGCAGTTTAGATCCGGGGACCTATGGCTACACCTTC	CASSLDPGTYGYTF
14	few	NA	TRBV28	TRBJ2-5	TGTGCCAGTTATCCGGGGCAACCCAGGGGGACCCAGTACTTC	CASYPGQPRGTQYF
13	once	TRBD1	TRBV6-5	TRBJ2-2	TGTGTCGCAGGGGGTACCAACACCGGGGAGCTGTTTTTT	CVAGGTNTGELFF
15	NA	TRBD1	TRBV27	TRBJ2-7	TGTGCCAGCAGTCCATTGGGGACAGGGACTTACGAGCAGTACTTC	CASSPLGTGTYEQYF
16	many	NA	TRBV21-1	TRBJ1-5	TGTGCCAGCAGCAGCCGGGACAGTTCCGTTAATCAGCCCCAGCATTTT	CASSSRDSSVNQPQHF
17	NA	TRBD1	TRBV6-5	TRBJ2-3	TGTGCCAGCAGTCCACGAGGATGGGGACAGATAACAGATACGCAGTATTTT	CASSPRGWGQITDTQYF
16	many	NA	TRBV10-3	TRBJ1-3	TGTGCCATCAGTGGGGGAGGGAAGATCTCTGGAAACACCATATATTTT	CAISGGGKISGNTIYF
15	many	TRBD2	TRBV11-1	TRBJ2-1	TGTGCCAGCAGCAAGACTAGCGGGAGTTTCAATGAGCAGTTCTTC	CASSKTSGSFNEQFF
16	many	NA	TRBV4-1	TRBJ2-4	TGCGCCAGCAGCCAAGTTAGTATTGGACAGAAAAACATTCAGTACTTC	CASSQVSIGQKNIQYF
17	NA	TRBD2	TRBV6-5	TRBJ2-7	TGTGCCAGCAGTGCCGATTATAGCGGGGGGGTTAACTACGAGCAGTACTTC	CASSADYSGGVNYEQYF
12	many	TRBD1	TRBV28	TRBJ2-5	TGTGCCAGCAGTTTCTCCCGGGACAGGGTGTACTTC	CASSFSRDRVYF
14	few	TRBD1	TRBV10-3	TRBJ2-2	TGTGCCATCCCGACAGGGCCGAACACCGGGGAGCTGTTTTTT	CAIPTGPNTGELFF
14	NA	TRBD1	TRBV5-1	TRBJ1-1	TGCGCCAGCAGCTTAACAGGGGTGAACACTGAAGCTTTCTTT	CASSLTGVNTEAFF
15	few	TRBD1	TRBV14	TRBJ1-6	TGTGCCAGCAGCCAGGGACAGGGGGTTGGTTCACCCCTCCACTTT	CASSQGQGVGSPLHF
15	many	TRBD1	TRBV7-2	TRBJ1-6	TGTGCCAGCAGCCTCCTGGACAGGGTTTCATCACCCCTCCACTTT	CASSLLDRVSSPLHF